This T cell receptor beta chain was retrieved from a study of PD-L1 blockade in urothelial cancer. Study-level results: Clonality of blood TCR below the median before treatment predicted better survival.

Measured with immunoSEQ multiplex PCR; TCRdb has only the in-frame clones, and not every one. Of approximately 41,000 clones listed, just under 85% are singletons. Turning to this clone: What it binds is not known.

Indicated time point: pretreatment peripheral blood. The CDR3 loop spans 15 amino acids. Deletions cut 4 bases from V and 5 bases from J, with 15 bases between. Germline CDR1 is MNHEY and CDR2 is SMNVEV (reference sequence). This sequence originates from a man of 80 years or more with urothelial cancer. The chain couples TRBV27 to TRBJ2-1, with a tentative D call TRBD1 (5 bases). The source material was PBMCs, sampled around atezolizumab (anti-PD-L1) treatment. The CDR3 nucleotides read TGTGCCAGCAGTTGGGTCTCAGGGCCTAACAATGAGCAGTTCTTC. Amino acids: CASSWVSGPNNEQFF.